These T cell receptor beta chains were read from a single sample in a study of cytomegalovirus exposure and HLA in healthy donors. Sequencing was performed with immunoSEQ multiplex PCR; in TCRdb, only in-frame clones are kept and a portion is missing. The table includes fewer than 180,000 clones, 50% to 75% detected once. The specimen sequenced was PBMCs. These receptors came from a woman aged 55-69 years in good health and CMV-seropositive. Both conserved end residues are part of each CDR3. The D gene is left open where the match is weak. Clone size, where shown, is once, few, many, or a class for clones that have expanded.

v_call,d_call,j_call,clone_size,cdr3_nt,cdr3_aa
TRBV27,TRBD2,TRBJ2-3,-,TGTGCCAGCAGTTTGTTGGCGGGAGCGATTAGGGGCACAGATACGCAGTATTTT,CASSLLAGAIRGTDTQYF
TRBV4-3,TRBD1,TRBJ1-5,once,TGCGCCAGCAGCCATGGACAGGGTGACAATCAGCCCCAGCATTTT,CASSHGQGDNQPQHF
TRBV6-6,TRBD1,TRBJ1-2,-,TGTGCCAACAGCCGGGACCGGGACAGGGTGAACTATGGCTACACCTTC,CANSRDRDRVNYGYTF
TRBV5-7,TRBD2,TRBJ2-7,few,TGTGCCAGCAGCCTAGGACTAGCGTCTAACTACGAGCAGTACTTC,CASSLGLASNYEQYF
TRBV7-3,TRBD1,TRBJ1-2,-,TGTGCCAGCAGCCTAACACCCCGACAGGGGGGAGGCTACACCTTC,CASSLTPRQGGGYTF
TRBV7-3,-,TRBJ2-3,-,TGTGCCAGCAGCTTATTAAGTGGGAGCGGAACAGATACGCAGTATTTT,CASSLLSGSGTDTQYF
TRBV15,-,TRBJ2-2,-,TGTGCCTCCAAGACAGAGGAAGGATTCGACACCGGGGAGCTGTTTTTT,CASKTEEGFDTGELFF
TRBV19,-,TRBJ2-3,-,TGTGCCAGTAGTATGGCGGGTTACTCAGATACGCAGTATTTT,CASSMAGYSDTQYF
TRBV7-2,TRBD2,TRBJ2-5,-,TGTGCCAGCAGCTTAACGCCGGGACTAGCGTCGAAGACCCAGTACTTC,CASSLTPGLASKTQYF
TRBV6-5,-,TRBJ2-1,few,TGTGCCAGCAGTTACTCGACTTACAATGAGCAGTTCTTC,CASSYSTYNEQFF
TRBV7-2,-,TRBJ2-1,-,TGTGCCAGCAGCTTTACGGCCTACAATGAGCAGTTCTTC,CASSFTAYNEQFF
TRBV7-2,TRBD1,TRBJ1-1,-,TGTGCCAGCAGCCAGTCCACAGGGGCCCAGTCTGAAGCTTTCTTT,CASSQSTGAQSEAFF
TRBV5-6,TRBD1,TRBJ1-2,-,TGTGCCAGCAGCTTGGGGACAGGGGGTAGATATGGCTACACCTTC,CASSLGTGGRYGYTF
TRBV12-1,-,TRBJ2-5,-,TGTGCCAGCAGCCGCGCTGAGACCCAGTACTTC,CASSRAETQYF
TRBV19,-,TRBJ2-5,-,TGTGCCAGTAGTCAGGGGGAGACCCAGTACTTC,CASSQGETQYF
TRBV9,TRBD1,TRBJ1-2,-,TGTGCCAGCAGCGTTGGACAGGGGCCTAACTATGGCTACACCTTC,CASSVGQGPNYGYTF
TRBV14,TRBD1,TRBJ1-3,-,TGTGCCAGCAGCCAATTGACAGGGGCCCTCGGAAACACCATATATTTT,CASSQLTGALGNTIYF
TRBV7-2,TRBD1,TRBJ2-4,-,TGTGCCAGCAGCGCAAACAGGGGGCCAGACATTCAGTACTTC,CASSANRGPDIQYF
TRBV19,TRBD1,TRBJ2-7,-,TGTGCCAGCGAGGGACAGGGGTCCTACGAGCAGTACTTC,CASEGQGSYEQYF
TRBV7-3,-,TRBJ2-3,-,TGTGCCAGCAGCTTATCCGGGGGACAGACTAGCACAGATACGCAGTATTTT,CASSLSGGQTSTDTQYF
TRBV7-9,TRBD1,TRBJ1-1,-,TGTGCCAGCAGCTTGTTAGACAGGGGGCCGAACACTGAAGCTTTCTTT,CASSLLDRGPNTEAFF
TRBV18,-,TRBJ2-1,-,TGTGCCAGCTCACCATATGTCCAGGGGACCGATGAGCAGTTCTTC,CASSPYVQGTDEQFF
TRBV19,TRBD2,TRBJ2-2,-,TGTGCCAGTAGTGTGACGGCGGGAGCCACCGGGGAGCTGTTTTTT,CASSVTAGATGELFF
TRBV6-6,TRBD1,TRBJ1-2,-,TGTGCCAGCAGTTATATGGGACAGGCAACTAACTATGGCTACACCTTC,CASSYMGQATNYGYTF
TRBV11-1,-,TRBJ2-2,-,TGTGCCAGCAGCTTTGACAGGACAAACACCGGGGAGCTGTTTTTT,CASSFDRTNTGELFF
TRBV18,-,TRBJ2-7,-,TGTGCCAGCTCACCGTCCCGCGGGGCGGTCTCCTACGAGCAGTACTTC,CASSPSRGAVSYEQYF
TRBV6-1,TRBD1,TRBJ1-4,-,TGTGCCAGCAGGGAGACAGGGGTTAATGAAAAACTGTTTTTT,CASRETGVNEKLFF
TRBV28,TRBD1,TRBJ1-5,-,TGTGCCAGCGTGCGCGCCCGACAGGGAGATCAGCCCCAGCATTTT,CASVRARQGDQPQHF
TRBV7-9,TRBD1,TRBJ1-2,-,TGTGCCAGCAGCCCCCGGGGACAGGGCTCCTATGGCTACACCTTC,CASSPRGQGSYGYTF
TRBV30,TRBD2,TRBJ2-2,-,TGTGCCTGGGGTGGACTAGCGGGAGCGGAGAAAGCCGGGGAGCTGTTTTTT,CAWGGLAGAEKAGELFF
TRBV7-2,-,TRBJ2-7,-,TGTGCCAGCAGCTTCACTGGCGGGCCCTACGAGCAGTACTTC,CASSFTGGPYEQYF
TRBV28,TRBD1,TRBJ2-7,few,TGTGCCAGCAGTTCGGGACAGATCTACGAGCAGTACTTC,CASSSGQIYEQYF
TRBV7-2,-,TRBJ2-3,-,TGTGCCAGCAGCACCGGGGGAGCGGAAGATACGCAGTATTTT,CASSTGGAEDTQYF
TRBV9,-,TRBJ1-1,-,TGTGCCAGCAGCGCATTACAGGGTCCGTACACTGAAGCTTTCTTT,CASSALQGPYTEAFF
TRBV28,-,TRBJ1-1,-,TGTGCCACCCGGGTGCACTTTGAAGCTTTCTTT,CATRVHFEAFF
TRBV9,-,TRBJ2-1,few,TGTGCCAGCAGCGTAGAAACGGGAGCCCCCTACAATGAGCAGTTCTTC,CASSVETGAPYNEQFF
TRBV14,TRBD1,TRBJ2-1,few,TGTGCCAGCAGCCCCGGGACAGCCCTCTACAATGAGCAGTTCTTC,CASSPGTALYNEQFF
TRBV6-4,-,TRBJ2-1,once,TGTGCCAGCAGTGAAGAGGGTGCCCCCTACAATGAGCAGTTCTTC,CASSEEGAPYNEQFF
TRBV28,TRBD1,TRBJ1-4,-,TGTGCCAGCAGCTCCGGGACAGGGGGTATTAGTGAAAAACTGTTTTTT,CASSSGTGGISEKLFF
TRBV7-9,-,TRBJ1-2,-,TGTGCCAGCAGCTTAACAGGGCTCGGTAACTATGGCTACACCTTC,CASSLTGLGNYGYTF
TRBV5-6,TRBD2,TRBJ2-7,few,TGTGCCAGCAGCCGACGGACTAGCGGGAGTCCCAACGAGCAGTACTTC,CASSRRTSGSPNEQYF
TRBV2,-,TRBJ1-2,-,TGTGCCAGCAGTGAAGGTGGAGGTGTCTATGGCTACACCTTC,CASSEGGGVYGYTF
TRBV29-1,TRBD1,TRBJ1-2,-,TGCAGCGTTGACAAAAAGTCGGGACAGGGTATGGTCTATGGCTACACCTTC,CSVDKKSGQGMVYGYTF
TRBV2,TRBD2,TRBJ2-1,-,TGTGCCAGCCAGACTAGCGGGAGGGCCAGTCCTCAGTTCTTC,CASQTSGRASPQFF
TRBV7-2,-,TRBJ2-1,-,TGTGCCAGCAGCGGCGGAACCAACTACAATGAGCAGTTCTTC,CASSGGTNYNEQFF
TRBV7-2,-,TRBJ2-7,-,TGTGCCAGCAGCTTAGAGGCGGGCGGCCTCTACGAGCAGTACTTC,CASSLEAGGLYEQYF
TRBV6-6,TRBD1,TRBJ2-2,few,TGTGCCAGCAGACAGGGGGCGGGGAACACCGGGGAGCTGTTTTTT,CASRQGAGNTGELFF
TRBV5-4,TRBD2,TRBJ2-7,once,TGTGCCAGCAGCTTGGCCATCTTAGCGGGAGTACCCTACGAGCAGTACTTC,CASSLAILAGVPYEQYF
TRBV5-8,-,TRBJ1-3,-,TGTGCCAGCAGCGCGGGACCGAACTCTGGAAACACCATATATTTT,CASSAGPNSGNTIYF
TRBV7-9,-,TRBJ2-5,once,TGTGCCAGCAGCCTAGGAGCTAGGAAAGAGACCCAGTACTTC,CASSLGARKETQYF